This T cell receptor (beta chain) was obtained from a study of regulatory T cells in long-lasting Graves disease. Germline V lookup: CDR1 LNHNV, CDR2 YYDKDF (reference sequence). This CDR3 is built from 15 residues. After removal of 3 bases from V and 2 bases from J, the junction contained 3 bases not matched to a gene. iRepertoire HTBI primers and Arm-PCR of CDR3 regions built TCR beta libraries. In the original processing: Taken together, the samples had around 66 TRBV and more than twelve TRBJ segments identified. TCRdb re-called the multiplex PCR reads with MiXCR, one entry per CDR3 protein. TCRdb's processing, not the authors', yielded these V and J calls. The sample lists a few hundred thousand distinct CDR3 sequences; approximately 18% were seen once. This clonotype was counted at least ten times. Time point: newly diagnosed GD, antithyroid drugs for less than 3 months. Construction of the TCR library relied on RNA isolated from PBMCs.

The sample also formed part of further work on T cells in Graves' hyperthyroidism and ophthalmopathy. That paper adds: The hyperthyroidism patients had all been newly diagnosed, and their disease duration was under 2 months. Their ages ranged from 18 to 65 years. Researchers report that a 13 V-J model separated ophthalmopathy from stable hyperthyroidism.

The rearrangement links TRBV15 to TRBJ2-7; 11 bases are shared with TRBD1. The clonotype comes from a woman in her twenties or thirties with Graves disease. The sample consisted of peripheral blood mononuclear cells (PBMCs), taken at new diagnosis, from a patient treated with antithyroid drugs. The CDR3 bases are TGTGCCACCAGCAGGAGGGGACAGGGGGCCTACGAGCAGTACTTC. Protein product: CATSRRGQGAYEQYF.